Sequencing of this TCR beta chain was carried out in a study of T cells expressing NK-cell markers. Germline V CDR1 and CDR2: SGHDT, YYEEEE. The CDR3 totals 15 residues. Scientists made TCR beta cDNA using 5'RACE template switching with UMIs. After re-calling the 5' RACE reads, TCRdb lists one entry per CDR3 protein, DNA absent. Here the sample table reports about 550,000 distinct CDR3 sequences. V usage is TRBV5-6 and J usage is TRBJ2-2; TCRdb's D call, TRBD1, is unchecked because there is no DNA. Sequencing used blood T cells: a sorted CD56 or NKG2C T cell subset, CD4+ or CD8+ T cells, or bulk PBMC T cells (not recorded which). This sequence was found in a man between 18 and 29 years old in good health. The CDR3 is CASSSRDRHSGELFF.